This TCR beta chain is drawn from a study of cytomegalovirus exposure and HLA in healthy donors. The wider study: Out of approximately 170 million T cells, an earlier analysis found over 90 million unique TCR beta sequences in total. Study results and limitations: TCR beta sequences reportedly predicted most subjects' HLA-A and HLA-B alleles accurately. A missense variant in DCLRE1C was later tied to TCR beta V- and J-gene trimming.

The PCR was carried out with 60 Vbeta primers and 13 Jbeta primers. Using immunoSEQ multiplex PCR, the repertoire was profiled, and TCRdb retains in-frame clones only, with some absent. The data show roughly 180,000 clones, with about 85% seen just once and roughly 4.7% held by the top ten. A word on this clone: Its antigen is not known.

Sequencing was carried out using PBMCs. This receptor was obtained from a woman between 45 and 65 years old in good health and CMV-seropositive.

The CDR3 nucleotides are TGTGCCAGCAGTCCTGACAGCTATGGCTACACCTTC. This encodes CASSPDSYGYTF. V and J are TRBV27 and TRBJ1-2, with D possibly matching TRBD1 (5 bases). V was shortened by 5 bases and J by 4 bases, with 8 bases between the two germline ends. Germline V gene data show CDR1 as MNHEY and CDR2 as SMNVEV (reference sequence). CDR3 length: 12 residues.